This TCR beta chain stems from a study of T-cell reconstitution after alpha-beta-depleted transplantation in children (dated by TCRdb to about 2016). Context from the whole study: T-cell immune reconstitution after TCRalphabeta/CD19-depleted allogeneic hematopoietic cell transplantation in children was quantitatively tracked in the study by means of TCR repertoire profiling.

Measured from the cysteine to the phenylalanine, the CDR3 is 15 residues long. Just the 45-base CDR3 DNA is kept, in frame starting at base 1. V is pared back by 2 bases and J by 5 bases, with 12 bases lying between the germline termini. CDR1 KGHSH and CDR2 LQKENI are derived from the germline V gene. Many counts were recorded for this clonotype. It lacks a known antigen. Base qualities are not recorded, but no much larger clone differs from it by a single base. The receptor library was made with PCR. Sequencing was performed on an Illumina HiSeq 2500. TCR library preparation used molecular barcoding, with unique molecular identifiers applied to normalize quantification of the TCRbeta repertoire. TCRdb trimmed the raw reads at Q25, called clones with MiXCR and kept productive beta chains. Duplicate CDR3 protein sequences are folded into a single record with the most common DNA and genes. Recorded for this sample are approximately 210,000 distinct CDR3 sequences; about 14% of them occurred a single time. The ten biggest clones cover about 13% of the sample.

The TCR originated in a human donor who donated a stem cell graft to a child with acute lymphoblastic leukemia. The sequencing used PBMCs from the stem cell graft donor, collected from the stem cell graft. The V and J genes are TRBV18 and TRBJ2-2; a weak D assignment points to TRBD1 (5 bases agree). The CDR3 amino acid sequence is: CASSPRGHRTGELFF. The DNA is as follows: TGTGCCAGCTCACCAAGAGGACATAGGACCGGGGAGCTGTTTTTT.